Following are 27 T cell receptor beta chains from one sample sequenced in a study of blood T cell repertoires in COVID-19. Assay: immunoSEQ multiplex PCR; the TCRdb copy retains only in-frame clones and omits some. The sample gives hundreds of thousands of clones, under 90% of which show up once; approximately 4.5% is in the top ten. Sequencing was carried out using PBMCs or T cells enriched from blood (not recorded which). Every receptor here comes from a man aged 30 to 45 with acute COVID-19.

The genes are TRBV7-9 and TRBJ2-7, with a weak D call TRBD1 (5 bases). Trimming stripped 5 bases from V and 6 bases from J, with 11 bases between. Germline V gene sequence: CDR1 SEHNR, CDR2 FQNEAQ (reference sequence). The CDR3 spans 12 residues. CDR3 nucleotides: TGTGCCAGCAGCGGACCCCAGGGCGAGCAGTACGTC. Translation: CASSGPQGEQYV.

The rearrangement links TRBV5-5 to TRBJ2-1; TRBD2 matches 7 bases. Looked up from germline, CDR1 is SGHKS and CDR2 is YYEKEE (reference sequence). The CDR3 totals 15 residues. Unmatched junction bases numbered 12, after V lost 2 bases and J lost 10 bases. CDR3 coding DNA: TGTGCCAGCAGCTTTAGGGGACTACCCTACCGGGAGCAGTTCTTC. Its protein is CASSFRGLPYREQFF.

The chain employs TRBV28 and TRBJ2-7; weak D call: TRBD1 (6 bases). The CDR3 sequence is 12 residues long. CDR1 and CDR2 (germline): MDHEN, SYDVKM. V shed 7 bases and J shed 2 bases, with 9 bases lying between them. The DNA for the CDR3 is TGTGCCAGCACAAGGACAGCCTACGAGCAGTACGTC. It codes for CASTRTAYEQYV.

A few counts support this clone. The gene calls are TRBV3-1 (or the pseudogene TRBV3-2) and TRBJ2-5, with D possibly being TRBD2 (6 bases). The CDR3 is 15 residues long. Germline V CDR1 and CDR2: LGHDT, YNNKEL (reference sequence). Trimming removed 2 bases from V and 5 bases from J, with 15 bases in between. CDR3 in DNA: TGTGCCAGCAGCCAACTATCCGCAGGGAGGGAGACCCAGTACTTC. Its translation: CASSQLSAGRETQYF.

This clone was seen just once. V is TRBV11-2 and J is TRBJ2-3; possibly TRBD2 for D (5 bases). The CDR3 loop spans 15 amino acids. Germline V gene lookup returns CDR1 SGHAT and CDR2 FQNNGV. The ends were cut back, 5 bases at V and 4 bases at J, with 16 bases in the middle. The chain's CDR3 is CASSPLFGDADTQYF. The CDR3 bases are TGTGCCAGCAGCCCTCTTTTCGGGGATGCAGATACGCAGTATTTT.

The J gene is TRBJ1-5, the V gene TRBV3-1 (or the pseudogene TRBV3-2); TRBD1 matches 11 bases. The CDR3 length is 15 residues. Germline V gene sequence: CDR1 LGHDT, CDR2 YNNKEL (reference sequence). The ends lost 4 bases at V and 6 bases at J; junction bases unmatched: 5. CDR3 loop: CASSPGTGGPQPQHF. In DNA form, the CDR3 reads TGTGCCAGCAGCCCTGGGACAGGGGGTCCTCAGCCCCAGCATTTT.

The rearrangement joins TRBV3-1 (or the pseudogene TRBV3-2) to TRBJ2-7; TRBD1 is a possible D gene (5 bases). The CDR3 spans 12 residues. CDR1 LGHDT and CDR2 YNNKEL come from the germline V gene (reference sequence). Trimming removed 1 base from V and 7 bases from J, with 8 bases in between. The CDR3 loop reads CASSQGQGEQYV. DNA for the CDR3: TGTGCCAGCAGCCAAGGGCAGGGAGAGCAGTACGTC.

The genes are TRBV21-1 and TRBJ1-3; TRBD1 reflects the table's D call only, with no check against the DNA. TRBV21-1 is designated a pseudogene. The CDR3 spans 16 residues. The CDR3 DNA reads TGTGCCAGCAGCATTTCTACAGGGGGCTTTGGAAACACCATATATTTT. It specifies CASSISTGGFGNTIYF.

The gene calls are TRBV6-5 and TRBJ1-5; D is perhaps TRBD1 (6 bases). V lost 4 bases and J lost 1, with 14 bases in between. CDR1 and CDR2 (germline): MNHEY, SVGAGI. The CDR3 is made up of 16 amino acids. CDR3 sequence reads: CASSSTGDISNQPQHF. The CDR3 nucleotides read TGTGCCAGCAGTTCTACCGGGGACATAAGCAATCAGCCCCAGCATTTT.

The chain has TRBV6-2 or TRBV6-3 and TRBJ1-5; 9 nucleotides line up with TRBD1. V lost 4 bases, J lost 9 bases, and 10 bases stayed unmatched. The CDR3 has 15 residues. Germline V gives CDR1 MNHEY, CDR2 SVGEGT. This CDR3 reads CASSSLTGGSRPQHF. The CDR3 nucleotides read TGTGCCAGCAGTTCTCTGACAGGGGGTTCCCGGCCCCAGCATTTT.

The V and J genes are TRBV19 and TRBJ2-3, with TRBD1 identical over 10 bases. The CDR3 length is 16 residues. The germline gives CDR1 LNHDA, CDR2 SQIVND (reference sequence). V gave up 4 bases and J gave up 6 bases; unmatched junction bases: 10. The CDR3 DNA follows: TGTGCCAGTAGTACCCCGGGACAGGGGAAGTTGGATACGCAGTATTTT. Its protein is CASSTPGQGKLDTQYF.

The gene calls are TRBV6-4 and TRBJ1-1, with D possibly matching TRBD1 (5 bases). Per germline, CDR1 MRHNA and CDR2 SNTAGT. This CDR3 region has 12 residues. V lost 2 bases, J lost 6 bases, and 7 bases lay in between. The CDR3 loop is CASSDGAAEAFF. The CDR3 coding sequence is TGTGCCAGCAGTGACGGGGCAGCTGAAGCTTTCTTT.

The V call is TRBV6-1, the J call TRBJ1-1; 9 bases fit TRBD1. Germline assignment: CDR1 MNHNS and CDR2 SASEGT. CDR3 size: 15 residues. V dropped 3 bases and J dropped 6; count of bases not matched to a gene: 8. The CDR3 nucleotides read TGTGCCAGCAGTGAGGGACAGGGCGTTTTCGCTGAAGCTTTCTTT. Amino acid sequence: CASSEGQGVFAEAFF.

The chain has TRBV6-1 and TRBJ2-7; TRBD1 might be the D (6 bases). The CDR3 extends over 12 amino acids. The ends were cut back, 0 bases at V and 10 bases at J, with 10 bases in the middle. Germline V gives CDR1 MNHNS, CDR2 SASEGT. As DNA, the CDR3 is TGTGCCAGCAGTGAAGCGCGGACAGCCCAGTACGTC. This sequence encodes CASSEARTAQYV.

This chain uses TRBV2 with TRBJ2-2, with D perhaps matching TRBD1 (5 bases). The CDR3 loop spans 14 amino acids. The ends were cut back, 8 bases at V and 0 bases at J, with 10 bases in the middle. Per germline, CDR1 SNHLY and CDR2 FYNNEI. The CDR3 is CASYSGPNTGELFF. The CDR3 DNA follows: TGTGCCAGCTACTCAGGGCCGAACACCGGGGAGCTGTTTTTT.

This clone appeared a single time. V usage is TRBV2 and J usage is TRBJ2-7; tentative D call: TRBD1 (5 bases). Germline lookup yields CDR1 SNHLY and CDR2 FYNNEI. The CDR3 totals 14 residues. V was trimmed by 4 bases and J by 6 bases, leaving 16 bases between them. This chain's CDR3 is CASSGLQGTGEQYV. The CDR3 nucleotides are TGTGCCAGCAGTGGATTGCAGGGAACAGGCGAGCAGTACGTC.

CDR3 in DNA: TGTGCCAGCGGACTAGCGGGGGGCCCGAACACCGGGGAGCTGTTTTTT. Residues: CASGLAGGPNTGELFF. The rearrangement links TRBV13 to TRBJ2-2; 14 bases align to TRBD2. Germline CDR1 is PRHDT and CDR2 is FYEKMQ (reference sequence). This CDR3 contains 16 residues. V lost 8 bases to trimming and J lost 0 bases; unmatched junction nucleotides: 2.

This clone was seen only a few times. The chain has TRBV28 and TRBJ2-5; 11 nucleotides align to TRBD1. V was clipped by 6 bases and J by 4 bases; unmatched bases: 13. The CDR3 totals 17 residues. The germline gives CDR1 MDHEN, CDR2 SYDVKM. The CDR3 region has the DNA TGTGCCAGCAGACGGGGACAGGGGGTCGGGCGAGGAGAGACCCAGTACTTC. Translation gives CASRRGQGVGRGETQYF.

The chain is built from TRBV6-5 and TRBJ2-2; TRBD1 matches at 8 bases. The CDR3 runs to 15 residues. V was pared by 6 bases and J by 7 bases, with 10 bases of the junction left unmatched. The germline gives CDR1 MNHEY, CDR2 SVGAGI. The CDR3 region has the DNA TGTGCCAGCAGAAAACCTACAGGGGGTGGCGGGGAGCTGTTTTTT. Its protein is CASRKPTGGGGELFF.

The chain has TRBV19 and TRBJ2-1, with TRBD1 matching 9 bases. This CDR3 has 13 amino acids. Per germline, CDR1 LNHDA and CDR2 SQIVND (reference sequence). V gave up 7 bases and J gave up 7 bases; unmatched junction bases: 5. CDR3 DNA: TGTGCCAGTACAGGACAGGGGCGAAATGAGCAGTTCTTC. This sequence encodes CASTGQGRNEQFF. Drawing the rest from reference TRBV19 and TRBJ2-1, the complete variable domain is DGGITQSPKYLFRKEGQNVTLSCEQNLNHDAMYWYRQDPGQGLRLIYYSQIVNDFQKGDIAEGYSVSREKKESFPLTVTSAQKNPTAFYLCASTGQGRNEQFFGPGTRLTVL.

This clone is a singleton in its sample. The chain carries TRBV7-8 and TRBJ2-5; maybe TRBD2 (5 bases). V lost 3 bases and J lost 4, with 15 bases in between. Germline V gives CDR1 SGHVS, CDR2 FQNEAQ. This CDR3 region has 15 residues. DNA of the CDR3: TGTGCCAGCAGCTTCACCTCAATTCTAGCAGAGACCCAGTACTTC. It yields the protein CASSFTSILAETQYF.

This clone was recorded only once. The chain combines TRBV6-1 with TRBJ1-5, with 8 nucleotides matching TRBD1. This CDR3 is 18 amino acids long. With V trimmed by 2 bases and J by 6 bases, 15 bases remained unmatched. The germline CDR1 and CDR2 sequences are MNHNS and SASEGT. CDR3 in amino acids: CASSEFSGGQRVFQPQHF. For the CDR3, the DNA is TGTGCCAGCAGTGAATTTTCAGGGGGCCAAAGGGTGTTTCAGCCCCAGCATTTT.

The chain uses TRBV6-5 and TRBJ2-5; D may be TRBD2 (7 bases). Germline V gene sequence: CDR1 MNHEY, CDR2 SVGAGI. The CDR3 loop spans 14 amino acids. V was shortened by 6 bases and J by 5 bases, with 16 bases between the two germline ends. Written as DNA, the CDR3 is TGTGCCAGCAGCCACGGGGGGCCTGGGGAGACCCAGTACTTC. Translated: CASSHGGPGETQYF.

The chain recombines TRBV19 with TRBJ1-5, with 10 bases lining up with TRBD1. The junction had 10 bases not matched to a gene; V was cut back by 7 bases and J by 7 bases. The CDR3 has 15 amino acids. The germline gives CDR1 LNHDA, CDR2 SQIVND (reference sequence). CDR3 in amino acids: CASTTRQGAKQPQHF. The DNA of the CDR3 is TGTGCCAGTACCACCAGACAGGGGGCGAAACAGCCCCAGCATTTT.

The chain joins TRBV6-5 to TRBJ1-3; 7 nucleotides match TRBD1. CDR3 length: 15 residues. Germline assignment: CDR1 MNHEY and CDR2 SVGAGI. V shed 6 bases, J shed 2 bases, and the junction held 7 bases outside the gene matches. The CDR3 spells CASSPGGGTGNTIYF. For the CDR3, the DNA is TGTGCCAGCAGCCCGGGAGGGGGCACTGGAAACACCATATATTTT.

This sequence joins TRBV5-1 and TRBJ2-7; 7 bases agree with TRBD1. Germline V gene lookup returns CDR1 SGHRS and CDR2 YFSETQ. The CDR3 is made up of 15 amino acids. The CDR3 reads CASRVTGVVSYEQYV. The CDR3 nucleotides read TGTGCCAGCAGAGTAACAGGGGTGGTCTCCTACGAGCAGTACGTC.

The chain joins TRBV18 to TRBJ1-1; D unclear. Trimming stripped 3 bases from V and 0 bases from J, with 8 bases between. The CDR3 totals 14 residues. Looked up from germline, CDR1 is KGHSH and CDR2 is LQKENI. In DNA form, the CDR3 reads TGTGCCAGCTCACCCGGACTGATGAACACTGAAGCTTTCTTT. Its protein product is CASSPGLMNTEAFF.